This T cell receptor (beta chain) was sequenced in a study of blood T cell repertoires in COVID-19. This CDR3 contains 15 residues. Trimming shortened V by 6 bases and J by 6 bases, and 17 bases separated the two germline ends. Germline-derived CDR1 and CDR2 are KGHSH and LQKENI. Repertoires were generated with immunoSEQ multiplex PCR, while TCRdb's copy carries only in-frame clones and drops some. The table has tens of thousands of clones, around 90% seen once; the top ten hold roughly 10%. The sequencing input was peripheral blood. J is TRBJ2-2 and V is TRBV18; maybe TRBD2 (5 bases). This sequence originates from a man older than 75 with acute or convalescent COVID-19. CDR3 bases: TGTGCCAGCTCGCAGCGGCTCCTTGAAGCCGGGGAGCTGTTTTTT. It is translated as CASSQRLLEAGELFF.